This T cell receptor beta chain was captured in a study of T cells expressing NK-cell markers. Study as a whole: Sorted CD3+CD56+NKG2C+, CD3+CD56+NKG2C- and CD3+CD56-NKG2C+ T cells supplied TCR beta repertoires. Among eight sequenced donors, seven carried HCMV seropositivity while one was seronegative.

The CDR3 totals 12 residues. Per the germline V gene, CDR1 is SNHLY and CDR2 is FYNNEI. As the method of synthesis, 5'RACE template switching with UMIs yielded TCR beta cDNA. For each CDR3 protein, TCRdb gives one entry from its re-call of the 5' RACE reads, without DNA. Its clone listing holds 300,000 to 450,000 distinct CDR3 sequences. This chain connects TRBV2 to TRBJ2-7; TCRdb designates TRBD2, a call that cannot be tested without DNA. This receptor was obtained from a man between 18 and 69 years old in good health. Sequenced: blood T cells: a sorted CD56 or NKG2C T cell subset, CD4+ or CD8+ T cells, or bulk PBMC T cells (not recorded which). CDR3 residues: CASRRTSHEQYF.